The 24 T cell receptor beta chains presented below share a single source sample, sequenced in a study of blood T cells in healthy people across ages. With a J-beta primer mix and a sample-barcoded 5' primer, a second PCR ran 7 to 11 cycles. TCRdb used MiXCR to reprocess the 5' RACE reads, holding one entry per CDR3 protein. The sample holds roughly 700,000 distinct CDR3 sequences; around 32% are singletons and the top ten take 15%. Sequencing was done on a sample of blood. Receptor source: an elderly woman in good health.

This clonotype has at least ten counts. The chain recombines TRBV24-1 with TRBJ2-2; the D is unclear. V was cut by 7 bases and J by 2 bases, with 10 bases left in between. This CDR3 is 14 amino acids long. Germline V gene lookup returns CDR1 KGHDR and CDR2 SFDVKD. CDR3 in DNA: TGTGCCACCAGCCCTTGGGGAAACACCGGGGAGCTGTTTTTT. Translating it yields CATSPWGNTGELFF.

V usage is TRBV27 and J usage is TRBJ1-2, with TRBD1 identical over 8 bases. Germline CDR1 and CDR2: MNHEY and SMNVEV (reference sequence). The CDR3 covers 16 residues. V gave up 2 bases and J gave up 7 bases; unmatched junction bases: 12. CDR3 DNA: TGTGCCAGCAGTTTACTCCCTGGACAGGGAGCTAGTGGCTACACCTTC. Translated, it gives CASSLLPGQGASGYTF.

Concerning this clonotype itself: With a much larger clone just one base away, this may be a read error. The genes are TRBV6-6 and TRBJ1-4; 8 nucleotides align to TRBD1. CDR1 and CDR2 from the germline V gene are MNHNY and SVGAGI (reference sequence). The CDR3 is 15 residues long. V was clipped by 4 bases and J by 10 bases; unmatched bases: 11. The CDR3 region is CASSFTGGGGGKLFF. Here the CDR3 DNA reads TGTGCCAGCAGTTTTACAGGGGGAGGTGGTGGAAAACTGTTTTTT.

Only a few counts were recorded for this clonotype. V gene TRBV28 combines with J gene TRBJ1-5, with D possibly being TRBD1 (6 bases). CDR1 is MDHEN and CDR2 is SYDVKM in the germline V gene. V was trimmed by 5 bases and J by 3 bases, leaving 14 bases between them. The CDR3 is 15 amino acids. CDR3 bases: TGTGCCAGCAGTCCACTAGGGGGACACAATCAGCCCCAGCATTTT. Encoded protein: CASSPLGGHNQPQHF. The full variable domain, rest sourced from reference TRBV28 and TRBJ1-5, is DVKVTQSSRYLVKRTGEKVFLECVQDMDHENMFWYRQDPGLGLRLIYFSYDVKMKEKGDIPEGYSVSREKKERFSLILESASTNQTSMYLCASSPLGGHNQPQHFGDGTRLSIL.

This clonotype was found once. This sequence may be a read error, since a much larger clone differs from it by one base. The chain is built from TRBV2 and TRBJ2-5, with 10 bases fitting TRBD2. This CDR3 contains 15 residues. The J segment lost 4 bases and the V segment lost 7 bases, leaving 9 bases of the junction unmatched. From germline, CDR1 is SNHLY and CDR2 FYNNEI. The CDR3 region has the DNA TGTGCCAGCACTGCTAGCGGGGGCCCTCGAGAGACCCAGTACTTC. It yields the protein CASTASGGPRETQYF.

This clonotype was detected a few times. This sequence joins TRBV29-1 and TRBJ1-1; 7 bases line up with TRBD1. CDR1 and CDR2 (germline): SQVTM, ANQGSEA. V was clipped by 4 bases and J by 5 bases; unmatched bases: 7. This CDR3 has 13 amino acids. In DNA form, the CDR3 reads TGCAGCGTTGGGGAGCAGGGGGTGACTGAAGCTTTCTTT. It encodes CSVGEQGVTEAFF.

Regarding this clonotype: A much larger clone differs from this one at a single base, so this may be a read error. J is TRBJ2-5 and V is TRBV29-1; D might be TRBD2 (6 bases). The length of the CDR3 is 12 residues. CDR1 SQVTM and CDR2 ANQGSEA come from the germline V gene. Here the CDR3 DNA reads TGCAGCGTTGCACGGGAGCAAGAGGCCCAGTACTTC. The encoded protein is CSVAREQEAQYF.

The V call is TRBV12-3 or TRBV12-4, the J call TRBJ2-3, with no clear D. The CDR3 is 15 residues long. Trimming stripped 2 bases from V and 1 base from J, with 10 bases between. The DNA for the CDR3 is TGTGCCAGCAGTTTACTTATTTGGGGCACAGATACGCAGTATTTT. This encodes CASSLLIWGTDTQYF.

Comments on this clonotype: A read error may produce the germline difference seen at one junction end. CDR3 coding DNA: TGCGCCAGAGAAGTCAGCTACAATGGGCAGTTCTTC. Residues: CAREVSYNGQFF. The V call is TRBV4-3, the J call TRBJ2-1, with D uncertain. Looked up from germline, CDR1 is LGHNA and CDR2 is YSLEER. The CDR3 spans 12 residues.

This clonotype was counted at least ten times. The chain employs TRBV9 and TRBJ2-1, with TRBD1 as a possible D gene (6 bases). The CDR3 covers 14 residues. CDR1 is SGDLS, CDR2 YYNGEE, per germline. V lost 0 bases, J lost 6 bases, and 10 bases lay in between. CDR3 residues: CASSVAQGPNEQFF. CDR3 nucleotide sequence: TGTGCCAGCAGCGTAGCACAGGGCCCCAATGAGCAGTTCTTC.

V is TRBV7-3 and J is TRBJ1-2; D perhaps matches TRBD1 (6 bases). Germline V gene sequence: CDR1 SGHTA, CDR2 FQGTGA. The CDR3 runs 15 residues. V was shortened by 1 base and J by 4 bases, with 13 bases between the two germline ends. The CDR3 bases are TGTGCCAGCAGCTTAATCGCAGGGGAGAGCTATGGCTACACCTTC. Translation: CASSLIAGESYGYTF. The entire variable domain, with the rest obtained from reference TRBV7-3 and TRBJ1-2, is as follows: GAGVSQTPSNKVTEKGKYVELRCDPISGHTALYWYRQSLGQGPEFLIYFQGTGAADDSGLPNDRFFAVRPEGSVSTLKIQRTERGDSAVYLCASSLIAGESYGYTFGSGTRLTVV.

V gene TRBV7-9 combines with J gene TRBJ2-6; perhaps D is TRBD1 or TRBD2 (5 bases each). Trimming stripped 5 bases from V and 0 bases from J, with 14 bases between. CDR3 size: 17 residues. The germline gives CDR1 SEHNR, CDR2 FQNEAQ (reference sequence). CDR3 DNA sequence: TGTGCCAGCAGCCGGGGCTCGGTGGGCTCTGGGGCCAACGTCCTGACTTTC. Translation gives CASSRGSVGSGANVLTF.

This clonotype was counted only a few times. The chain couples TRBV6-1 to TRBJ2-7; the match to TRBD1 covers 9 bases. This CDR3 region has 16 residues. Germline values: CDR1 MNHNS, CDR2 SASEGT. V was pared by 6 bases and J by 3 bases, with 12 bases of the junction left unmatched. The CDR3 DNA reads as TGTGCCAGCAGAGCGAATACAGGGGGCGGGAGCTACGAGCAGTACTTC. Protein product: CASRANTGGGSYEQYF.

This clonotype was seen more than once but under ten times. V usage is TRBV10-3 and J usage is TRBJ1-5; TRBD1 matches 7 bases. Trimming removed 10 bases from V and 0 bases from J; junction bases left unmatched: 3. Germline V lookup: CDR1 ENHRY, CDR2 SYGVKD. CDR3 size: 13 residues. This CDR3 reads CASGQVSNQPQHF. DNA for the CDR3: TGTGCCAGCGGACAGGTTAGCAATCAGCCCCAGCATTTT.

This clonotype was seen many times. The chain uses TRBV28 and TRBJ2-5; 8 bases match TRBD2. CDR3 length: 15 residues. J was trimmed by 5 bases and V by 6 bases; bases with no gene match: 11. CDR1 and CDR2 from the germline V gene are MDHEN and SYDVKM. CDR3 protein: CASSGGGPQRETQYF. The CDR3 bases are TGTGCCAGCAGCGGGGGGGGGCCACAGCGGGAGACCCAGTACTTC.

This clonotype appeared a few times. A much larger clone sits a single nucleotide away, making a read error possible. The chain employs TRBV20-1 and TRBJ2-3, with a possible D match to TRBD1 (5 bases). The germline gives CDR1 DFQATT, CDR2 SNEGSKA (reference sequence). The CDR3 extends over 12 amino acids. The ends were cut back, 3 bases at V and 6 bases at J, with 10 bases in the middle. The DNA of the CDR3 is TGCAGTGCTAGGCATAAGGGGGATACGCAGTATTTT. Amino acid sequence: CSARHKGDTQYF.

This clonotype was picked up one time. Just one base apart from a much larger clone, this may be a read error. This chain joins TRBV7-2 and TRBJ1-1; 7 nucleotides line up with TRBD1. Germline CDR1 is SGHTA and CDR2 is FQGNSA. The CDR3 is made up of 15 amino acids. CDR3 amino acids: CAGSLSGQMNTEAFF. Here the CDR3 DNA reads TGTGCCGGCAGCCTATCGGGACAGATGAACACTGAAGCTTTCTTT.

The chain carries TRBV11-2 and TRBJ2-3; 7 bases are shared with TRBD1. The CDR3 has 15 residues. Germline V gene lookup returns CDR1 SGHAT and CDR2 FQNNGV. The V segment lost 0 bases and the J segment 6 bases; nucleotides outside the gene matches: 6. CDR3 residues: CASSLDEGAGDTQYF. The CDR3 coding sequence is TGTGCCAGCAGCTTAGACGAGGGGGCCGGCGATACGCAGTATTTT.

This clonotype was seen at least ten times. The V and J genes are TRBV4-1 and TRBJ1-2, with 7 bases fitting TRBD1. This CDR3 spans 16 amino acids. With V trimmed by 1 base and J by 8 bases, 13 bases remained unmatched. The V gene's germline CDR1 is MGHRA and CDR2 YSYEKL. The CDR3 DNA follows: TGCGCCAGCAGCCAAGTCAGTACGGGGGGACAGTACGGCTACACCTTC. This encodes CASSQVSTGGQYGYTF.

Comments on this clonotype: The germline gene is not matched at one end of the junction; a read error may be the cause. The chain has TRBV7-3 and TRBJ2-7; the match to TRBD1 covers 9 bases. The J call may be faulty, since TRBJ2-5 better matches the DNA end. The CDR3 spans 14 residues. Germline V gene sequence: CDR1 SGHTA, CDR2 FQGTGA. This CDR3 reads CTSSSGQGKETQYF. For the CDR3, the DNA is TGTACCAGCAGCTCCGGACAGGGGAAAGAGACCCAGTACTTC.

In this sample, this clonotype turned up many times. Germline and junction disagree at one end, which may indicate a read error. The chain recombines TRBV7-7 with TRBJ2-5; TRBD1 agrees at 9 bases. The CDR3 covers 14 residues. CDR1 and CDR2 from the germline V gene are SSHAT and FNYEAQ (reference sequence). CDR3 in amino acids: CASSARDRAETQYF. For the CDR3, the DNA is TGTGCTAGCAGCGCTCGGGACAGGGCCGAGACCCAGTACTTC.

This clonotype was picked up many times. V gene TRBV7-2 combines with J gene TRBJ2-3; 9 nucleotides line up with TRBD1. The CDR3 is made up of 14 amino acids. Trimming cost V 5 bases and J 8 bases; bases outside gene matches: 8. In germline, CDR1 is SGHTA, CDR2 FQGNSA. The CDR3 nucleotides read TGTGCCAGCAGCCCCCGACAGGGGGGGGGTACGCAGTATTTT. Residues: CASSPRQGGGTQYF.

Worth noting for this clonotype: A much larger clone lies a single base off, so this may be a read error. The chain joins TRBV9 to TRBJ2-5, with 9 nucleotides matching TRBD1. Judging by the DNA end, TRBJ2-7 fits better; the J call may be wrong. There are 16 residues in the CDR3. The germline CDR1 and CDR2 sequences are SGDLS and YYNGEE. As DNA, the CDR3 is TGTGCCAGCAGCGTTACCGGGACAGGGCCCGACTACGAGCAGTACTTC. Protein sequence: CASSVTGTGPDYEQYF.

This clonotype has a handful of counts. V usage is TRBV27 and J usage is TRBJ2-2; 10 nucleotides line up with TRBD1. The CDR3 is 15 amino acids. V was clipped by 5 bases and J by 3 bases; unmatched bases: 3. Germline CDR1 and CDR2: MNHEY and SMNVEV (reference sequence). The chain's CDR3 is CASSGTGVYTGELFF. The CDR3, as DNA: TGTGCCAGCAGTGGGACAGGGGTTTACACCGGGGAGCTGTTTTTT.